The present T cell receptor beta chain was sequenced within a study of a mutant IDH1 vaccine in newly diagnosed glioma. Background on the study: Patients were started on vaccination 4-6 weeks after radiotherapy alone, or with temozolomide cycles.

Data came from immunoSEQ multiplex PCR; TCRdb stores just in-frame clones and leaves some out. The sample contains about 94,000 clones, roughly nine tenths of which appear only once. CDR1 and CDR2 from the germline V gene are MNHEY and SMNVEV (reference sequence). The CDR3 covers 16 residues. V dropped 2 bases and J dropped 4 bases, with 12 bases sitting between them. Remarks on this clone: Its antigen is not identified.

Regarding time point: week 47, end of study. The study gave 300 ug of mutant IDH1 20-mer peptide per vaccine dose, with topical imiquimod. This clonotype was sampled from a woman in her 50s with glioma. V usage is TRBV27 and J usage is TRBJ2-6; D assignment may be TRBD1 or TRBD2 (5 bases each). Sequences were derived from PBMCs, sampled from a glioma patient whose treatment included an IDH1 peptide vaccine. DNA for the CDR3: TGTGCCAGCAGTTTAGATGGGGGAAGAGGGGCCAACGTCCTGACTTTC. It codes for CASSLDGGRGANVLTF.